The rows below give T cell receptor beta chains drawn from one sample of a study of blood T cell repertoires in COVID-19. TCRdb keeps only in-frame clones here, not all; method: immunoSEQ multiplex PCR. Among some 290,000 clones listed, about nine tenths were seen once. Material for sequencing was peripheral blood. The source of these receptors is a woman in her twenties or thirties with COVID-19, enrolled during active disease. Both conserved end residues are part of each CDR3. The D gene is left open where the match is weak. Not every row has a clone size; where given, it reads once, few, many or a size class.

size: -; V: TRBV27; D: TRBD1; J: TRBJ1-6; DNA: TGTGCCAGCAGTTTAGCCGGGACAGTAAATTCACCCCTCCACTTT; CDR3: CASSLAGTVNSPLHF
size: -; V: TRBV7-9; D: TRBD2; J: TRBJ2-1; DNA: TGTGCCAGCACGCTAGCGGGAGGGCCGGATGAGCAGTTCTTC; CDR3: CASTLAGGPDEQFF
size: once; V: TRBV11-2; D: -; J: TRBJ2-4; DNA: TGTGCCAGCAGCTTTCGGACAGGGAGGGAAAACATTCAGTACTTC; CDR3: CASSFRTGRENIQYF
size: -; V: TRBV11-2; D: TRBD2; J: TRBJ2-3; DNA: TGTGCCAGCAGCAAAGCACTAGCGGGTCCCGCGCAGTATTTT; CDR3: CASSKALAGPAQYF
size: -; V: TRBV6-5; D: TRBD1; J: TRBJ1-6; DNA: TGTGCCAGCAGCTTCGAGCGACAGGGGAATTCACCCCTCCACTTT; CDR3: CASSFERQGNSPLHF
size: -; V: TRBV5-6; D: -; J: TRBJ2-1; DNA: TGTGCCAGCAGCTTTCGCACGGGACATACCTACAATGAGCAGTTCTTC; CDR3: CASSFRTGHTYNEQFF
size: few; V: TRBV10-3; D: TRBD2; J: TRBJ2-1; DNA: TGTGCCATCGGGAACGGGAGGACCTACAATGAGCAGTTCTTC; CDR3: CAIGNGRTYNEQFF
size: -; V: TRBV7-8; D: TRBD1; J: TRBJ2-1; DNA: TGTGCCAGCAGCATAGGGGGCTGGGGCAATGAGCAGTTCTTC; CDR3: CASSIGGWGNEQFF
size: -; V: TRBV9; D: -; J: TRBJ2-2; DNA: TGTGCCAGCAGCGTCGAGATAACCGGGGAGCTGTTTTTT; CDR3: CASSVEITGELFF
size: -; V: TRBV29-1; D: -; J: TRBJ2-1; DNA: TGCAGCGTTGAAGGGGGGGATGAGCAGTTCTTC; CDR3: CSVEGGDEQFF
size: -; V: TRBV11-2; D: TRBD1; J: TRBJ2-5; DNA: TGTGCCAGCAGCTTAGGGGGACAGAGGGAAGAGACCCAGTACTTC; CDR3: CASSLGGQREETQYF
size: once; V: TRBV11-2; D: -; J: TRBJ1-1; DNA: TGTGCCAGCAGCCCACGCGAGATTGAAGCTTTCTTT; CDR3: CASSPREIEAFF
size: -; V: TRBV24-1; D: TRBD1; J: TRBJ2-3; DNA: TGTGCCACCAGTGATTCTGGGGGACAGGGCACAGATACGCAGTATTTT; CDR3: CATSDSGGQGTDTQYF
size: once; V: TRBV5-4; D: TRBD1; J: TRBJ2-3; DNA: TGTGCCAGCAGCAAGACAGGGGGCATAGATACGCAGTATTTT; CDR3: CASSKTGGIDTQYF
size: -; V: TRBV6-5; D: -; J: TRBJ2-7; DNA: TGTGCCAGCAGATTCAGGGTTCCCCCGCTACGAGGACAGTACTTC; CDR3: CASRFRVPPLRGQYF
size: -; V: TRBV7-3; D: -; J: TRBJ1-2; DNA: TGTGCCAGCAGCTTGAGGGATCCTAACTATGGCTACACCTTC; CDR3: CASSLRDPNYGYTF
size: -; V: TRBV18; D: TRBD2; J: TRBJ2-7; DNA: TGTGCCAGCTCTGGACTAGCGGGGTTCTACGAGCAGTACTTC; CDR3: CASSGLAGFYEQYF
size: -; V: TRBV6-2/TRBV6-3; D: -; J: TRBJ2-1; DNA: TGTGCCAGCAGTCCGACAGGCCCCTACAATGAGCAGTTCTTC; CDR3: CASSPTGPYNEQFF
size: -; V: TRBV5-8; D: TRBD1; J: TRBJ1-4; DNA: TGTGCCAGCAGCTTGTTTGCAGGGGGCGGTGAAAAACTGTTTTTT; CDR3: CASSLFAGGGEKLFF
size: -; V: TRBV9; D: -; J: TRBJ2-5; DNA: TGTGCCAGCAGCGCGATGGGAGGCGGCGAGACCCAGTACTTC; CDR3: CASSAMGGGETQYF
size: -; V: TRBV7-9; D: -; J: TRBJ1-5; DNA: TGTGCCAGCAGCTCAGATAGCAATCAGCCCCAGCATTTT; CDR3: CASSSDSNQPQHF
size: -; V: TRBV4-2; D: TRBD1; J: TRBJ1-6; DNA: TGTGCCAGCAGCCAGTTTAGTGACAGGGCCTCACCCCTCCACTTT; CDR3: CASSQFSDRASPLHF
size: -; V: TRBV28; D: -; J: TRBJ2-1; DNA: TGTGCCAGCAGTTTAACGAGGGCTTTCAATGAGCAGTTCTTC; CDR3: CASSLTRAFNEQFF
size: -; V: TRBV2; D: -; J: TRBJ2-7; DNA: TGTGCCAGCAGTGAAGACGGGGTCGGCGGGGCAACCTACGAGCAGTACTTC; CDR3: CASSEDGVGGATYEQYF
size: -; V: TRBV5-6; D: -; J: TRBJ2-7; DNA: TGTGCCAGCAGCTTGGCGCAGGGGCCTACCTACGAGCAGTACTTC; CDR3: CASSLAQGPTYEQYF
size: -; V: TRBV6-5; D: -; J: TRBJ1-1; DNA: TGTGCCTGCCGGGGGAACACTGAAGCTTTCTTT; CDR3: CACRGNTEAFF
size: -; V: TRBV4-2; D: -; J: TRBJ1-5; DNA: TGTGCCAGCAGCCAAGATACAGGGTCACATCAGCCCCAGCATTTT; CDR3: CASSQDTGSHQPQHF
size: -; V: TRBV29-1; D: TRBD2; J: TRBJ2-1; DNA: TGCAGCGAAACTAGCGGGAACAATGAGCAGTTCTTC; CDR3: CSETSGNNEQFF
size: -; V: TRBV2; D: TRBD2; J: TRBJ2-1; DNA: TGTGCCAGTAAGCGGGAGCCCGTTTACAATGAGCAGTTCTTC; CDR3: CASKREPVYNEQFF
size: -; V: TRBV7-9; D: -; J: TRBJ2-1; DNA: TGTGCCAGCAGCTCCTTCACACGGGGTGAGCAGTTCTTC; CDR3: CASSSFTRGEQFF
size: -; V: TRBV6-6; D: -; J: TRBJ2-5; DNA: TGTGCCAGCAGTTACCTGGAGACCCAGTACTTC; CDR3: CASSYLETQYF
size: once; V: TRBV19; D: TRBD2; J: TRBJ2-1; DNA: TGTGCCAGTAGTCCCGTCCGCGGGAGCTCCTACAATGAGCAGTTCTTC; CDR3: CASSPVRGSSYNEQFF
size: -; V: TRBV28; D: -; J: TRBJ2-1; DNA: TGTGCCAGCAGGCCACTAGCACGCTATGAGCAGTTCTTC; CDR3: CASRPLARYEQFF
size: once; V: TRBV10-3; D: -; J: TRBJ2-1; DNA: TGTGCCATCAGTGAGTCGAGGGACAACTACAATGAGCAGTTCTTC; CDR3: CAISESRDNYNEQFF
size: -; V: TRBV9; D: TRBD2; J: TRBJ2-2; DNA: TGTGCCAGCAGCGCGACCGGGACTAGCGGGAACACCGGGGAGCTGTTTTTT; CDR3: CASSATGTSGNTGELFF
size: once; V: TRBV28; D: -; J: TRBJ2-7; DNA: TGTGCCAGCAGCAGCGCCCGCTACGAGCAGTACTTC; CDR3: CASSSARYEQYF
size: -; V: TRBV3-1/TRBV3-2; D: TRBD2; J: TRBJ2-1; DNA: TGTGCCAGCAGCCAAGATGGGTGGGCGGGAGCGTACAATGAGCAGTTCTTC; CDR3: CASSQDGWAGAYNEQFF
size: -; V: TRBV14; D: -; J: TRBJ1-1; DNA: TGTGCCAGCAGCCAGTGGGGACAACTAAACACTGAAGCTTTCTTT; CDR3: CASSQWGQLNTEAFF
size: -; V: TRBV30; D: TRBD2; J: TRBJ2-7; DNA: TGTGCCTTCACTAGCGGCTCCTACGAGCAGTACTTC; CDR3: CAFTSGSYEQYF
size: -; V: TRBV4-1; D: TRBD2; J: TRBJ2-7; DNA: TGCGCCAGCAGCCCGCCTAGCGGAACTACGGAGCAGTACTTC; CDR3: CASSPPSGTTEQYF
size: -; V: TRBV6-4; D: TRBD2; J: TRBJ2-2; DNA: TGTGCCAGCAGTGCCAAACCGCCCACTAGCGGGAGGGCCACCGGGGAGCTGTTTTTT; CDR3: CASSAKPPTSGRATGELFF
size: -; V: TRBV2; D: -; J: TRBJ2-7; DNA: TGTGCCAGCAGCGACGGAAGGTCCCCGGGGAACTACGAGCAGTACTTC; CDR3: CASSDGRSPGNYEQYF
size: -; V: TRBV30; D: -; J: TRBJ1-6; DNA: TGTGCCTCAAAGGAGGGGCGCTCCTATAATTCACCCCTCCACTTT; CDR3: CASKEGRSYNSPLHF
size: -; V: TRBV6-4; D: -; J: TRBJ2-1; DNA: TGTGCCCCTTGGAGAGATGAGCAGTTCTTC; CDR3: CAPWRDEQFF
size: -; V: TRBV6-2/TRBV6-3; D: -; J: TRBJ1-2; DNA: TGTGCCAGCAGTTACGAGAGAGGTCGCGGGAATGGCTACACCTTC; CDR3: CASSYERGRGNGYTF
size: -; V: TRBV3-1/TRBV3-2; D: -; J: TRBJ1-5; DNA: TGTGCCAGCAGCCAAGTGCCAGGTTCTTATCAGCCCCAGCATTTT; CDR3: CASSQVPGSYQPQHF
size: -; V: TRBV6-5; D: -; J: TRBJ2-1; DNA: TGTGCCAGTGGGAGGGGGAGCCGCCTGGGGAATGAGCAGTTCTTC; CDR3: CASGRGSRLGNEQFF
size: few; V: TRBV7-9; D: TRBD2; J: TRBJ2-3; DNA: TGTGCCAGCAGCACAACTCCACTAGCGGGAGTAAGTACAGATACGCAGTATTTT; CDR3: CASSTTPLAGVSTDTQYF
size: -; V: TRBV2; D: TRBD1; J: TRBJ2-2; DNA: TGTGCCACTCGAGCCGGGACAGTGAAGACCGGGGAGCTGTTTTTT; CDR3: CATRAGTVKTGELFF